These 10 T cell receptor beta chains came from one sample sequenced in a study of blood T cell repertoires in COVID-19. Method: immunoSEQ multiplex PCR; TCRdb's copy keeps in-frame clones and lacks some. The table has approximately 400,000 clones, 81% seen once. The sequencing sample was made of peripheral blood. These TCRs come from a human donor with acute or convalescent COVID-19. The donor label of this sample is uncertain.

This clone turned up a few times. The CDR3 sequence is CASSLDGGELDEKLFF. CDR3 DNA: TGTGCCAGCAGCTTAGATGGGGGGGAGTTGGATGAAAAACTGTTTTTT. The V gene is TRBV11-3, the J gene TRBJ1-4; D is possibly TRBD1 (5 bases). Germline lookup yields CDR1 SGHNT and CDR2 YENEEA. Between the trimmed V and J ends, which lost 0 bases and 6 bases, there was a span of 14 bases. CDR3 length equals 16 residues.

This clone showed up just a few times. The chain has TRBV11-2 and TRBJ1-3; D is undetermined. Trimming stripped 3 bases from V and 0 bases from J, with 6 bases between. This CDR3 comprises 14 residues. Germline assignment: CDR1 SGHAT and CDR2 FQNNGV. CDR3 loop: CASSFTSSGNTIYF. The CDR3 DNA reads as TGTGCCAGCAGCTTTACGAGCTCTGGAAACACCATATATTTT.

About this clone: This same CDR3 is encoded by further DNA sequences in the sample. The gene calls are TRBV3-1 (or the pseudogene TRBV3-2) and TRBJ1-3; no reliable D call. Germline V gene data show CDR1 as LGHDT and CDR2 as YNNKEL (reference sequence). The V gene lost 4 bases and the J gene lost 0 bases, with 7 bases spanning the gap. CDR3 size: 14 residues. The CDR3 is CASSPQYSGNTIYF. The CDR3 DNA is TGTGCCAGCAGCCCTCAGTACTCTGGAAACACCATATATTTT.

The chain has TRBV28 and TRBJ1-5; D uncertain. CDR1 is MDHEN, CDR2 SYDVKM, per germline. This CDR3 comprises 12 residues. V shed 7 bases and J shed 0 bases, with 4 bases lying between them. The CDR3 DNA is TGTGCCAGCACAAATAGCAATCAGCCCCAGCATTTT. Protein: CASTNSNQPQHF.

This chain links TRBV6-4 with TRBJ2-3; D is unclear. The CDR3 spans 13 residues. Germline values: CDR1 MRHNA, CDR2 SNTAGT. V dropped 3 bases and J dropped 6 bases, with 10 bases sitting between them. The CDR3 here is CASSEVQADTQYF. The CDR3 DNA is TGTGCCAGCAGTGAAGTCCAGGCGGATACGCAGTATTTT.

This clone was detected ten times or more. The chain employs TRBV2 and TRBJ2-7; D is perhaps TRBD2 (5 bases). CDR1 is SNHLY, CDR2 FYNNEI, per germline. The CDR3 loop spans 14 amino acids. The V gene lost 6 bases and the J gene lost 2 bases, with 14 bases spanning the gap. This chain's CDR3 is CASRQSGLTYEQYF. DNA for the CDR3: TGTGCCAGCAGGCAGTCCGGACTGACCTACGAGCAGTACTTC.

This chain joins TRBV29-1 and TRBJ2-7; 12 bases map to TRBD1. The CDR3 spans 15 residues. Unmatched junction bases numbered 10, after V lost 4 bases and J lost 6 bases. Germline V gene lookup returns CDR1 SQVTM and CDR2 ANQGSEA. The CDR3 DNA reads as TGCAGCGTTGCTGGGACAGGGGGCGGGTGGAGCGAGCAGTACTTC. This encodes CSVAGTGGGWSEQYF.

The chain couples TRBV28 to TRBJ2-1; TRBD2 aligns across 11 bases. V trimming: 3 bases; J trimming: 4 bases; junction bases outside the gene matches: 5. This CDR3 region has 16 residues. CDR1 MDHEN and CDR2 SYDVKM come from the germline V gene. Written as DNA, the CDR3 is TGTGCCAGCAGTTTGCCAACTAGCGGGAGTTACAATGAGCAGTTCTTC. Residues: CASSLPTSGSYNEQFF. Drawing the rest from reference TRBV28 and TRBJ2-1, the complete variable domain is DVKVTQSSRYLVKRTGEKVFLECVQDMDHENMFWYRQDPGLGLRLIYFSYDVKMKEKGDIPEGYSVSREKKERFSLILESASTNQTSMYLCASSLPTSGSYNEQFFGPGTRLTVL.

V and J are TRBV27 and TRBJ1-6, with D perhaps matching TRBD1 (6 bases). Germline V gene lookup returns CDR1 MNHEY and CDR2 SMNVEV (reference sequence). The germline V and J ends were trimmed by 4 bases and 6 bases, with 13 bases remaining between them. The CDR3 runs 15 residues. CDR3 in amino acids: CASSSGQQINSPLHF. In DNA form, the CDR3 reads TGTGCCAGCAGTTCCGGACAGCAAATTAATTCACCCCTCCACTTT.

The CDR3 here is CAWTQGATYEQYF. For the CDR3, the DNA is TGTGCCTGGACACAGGGCGCGACCTACGAGCAGTACTTC. The rearrangement links TRBV30 to TRBJ2-7; possibly TRBD1 for D (6 bases). The CDR3 loop spans 13 amino acids. CDR1 and CDR2 (germline): GTSNPN, SVGIG (reference sequence). V was clipped by 4 bases and J by 2 bases, with 12 bases between them.